These T cell receptor beta chains were read from a single sample in a study of T-cell reconstitution after alpha-beta-depleted transplantation in children. TCRdb recomputed calls from the PCR reads with MiXCR, one row per CDR3 protein. The sample gives tens of thousands of distinct CDR3 sequences, 5.8% of which show up once; about 30% is in the top ten. The sequenced sample was PBMCs, mostly from graft donor cells, obtained 60 days after TCRalphabeta/CD19-depleted stem cell transplant. The origin of the receptors is a female patient aged 2-9 years who had a stem cell transplant for aplastic anemia, so the T cells may come from the graft donor. Both conserved end residues are part of each CDR3. The D gene is left open where the match is weak. Expanded clones get a size class; other rows say once, few or many, or leave the size out.

clone size | J gene | V gene | D gene | CDR3 DNA | CDR3 protein
many | TRBJ2-7 | TRBV10-3 | TRBD1 | TGTGCCATCAGTGGGGACAGAGCCTACGAGCAGTACTTC | CAISGDRAYEQYF
NA | TRBJ2-3 | TRBV21-1 | NA | TGTGCCAGCAGCCCGAAGGCCCTTGATACGCAGTATTTT | CASSPKALDTQYF
many | TRBJ1-2 | TRBV20-1 | NA | TGCAGTGCCCCCGAACAGGGAGGTTTGAAAGGCTACACCTTC | CSAPEQGGLKGYTF
many | TRBJ1-1 | TRBV20-1 | NA | TGCAGTGCTAGGGGACAGAACACTGAAGCTTTCTTT | CSARGQNTEAFF
many | TRBJ2-1 | TRBV5-4 | TRBD1 | TGTGCCAGCAGCTTTGACAGGGTGCGAAATGAGCAGTTCTTC | CASSFDRVRNEQFF
many | TRBJ2-7 | TRBV20-1 | TRBD2 | TGCAGTGCTAGAGGAAGCGGGGTGGCCTACGAGCAGTACTTC | CSARGSGVAYEQYF
many | TRBJ1-5 | TRBV15 | NA | TGTGCCACCAGCACTGCACGTTGGGTTCTACCCCAGCATTTT | CATSTARWVLPQHF
few | TRBJ1-5 | TRBV6-1 | NA | TGTGCCAGCAGTCCATTGAATCAGCCCCAGCATTTT | CASSPLNQPQHF
many | TRBJ1-3 | TRBV12-5 | NA | TGTGCTAGTGGTTTGGGGGTCGGAAGAAACACCATATATTTT | CASGLGVGRNTIYF
many | TRBJ2-2 | TRBV20-1 | NA | TGCAGCCCACGGGAGTATGACACCGGGGAGCTGTTTTTT | CSPREYDTGELFF
many | TRBJ2-1 | TRBV3-1 | NA | TGTGCCAGCAGCCAAGTTAGAAACTCCTACAATGAGCAGTTCTTC | CASSQVRNSYNEQFF
many | TRBJ2-1 | TRBV5-1 | NA | TGCGCCAGCAGCGAAGGAAGGGGTGGCTACTCTAATGAGCAGTTCTTC | CASSEGRGGYSNEQFF
many | TRBJ2-7 | TRBV7-2 | NA | TGTGCCAGCAGCTTAGTCGGGGGTACCTACGAGCAGTACTTC | CASSLVGGTYEQYF
many | TRBJ1-5 | TRBV29-1 | NA | TGCAGCGTTGAGATCGCCGACAATCAGCCCCAGCATTTT | CSVEIADNQPQHF
many | TRBJ2-3 | TRBV7-9 | NA | TGTGCCAGCAGCCAGACTGGGACAGATACGCAGTATTTT | CASSQTGTDTQYF
few | TRBJ1-3 | TRBV5-1 | TRBD1 | TGCGCCAGCAGCTTATCGACAGGGGGCGGAAACACCATATATTTT | CASSLSTGGGNTIYF
NA | TRBJ1-2 | TRBV14 | NA | TGTGCCAGCAGCCAAGTTGGGTTCAAGGGCTACACCTTC | CASSQVGFKGYTF
many | TRBJ2-3 | TRBV10-3 | TRBD1 | TGTGCCATCAGGGGACAGGGTGTTGGCACGCAGTATTTT | CAIRGQGVGTQYF
many | TRBJ1-1 | TRBV5-1 | TRBD1 | TGCGCCAGCAGCTTGGCAGGGGGGGTAGGGAACACTGAAGCTTTCTTT | CASSLAGGVGNTEAFF
NA | TRBJ1-5 | TRBV28 | TRBD1 | TGTGCCAGCAGCACGGACAGGGACCAGCCCCAGCATTTT | CASSTDRDQPQHF
many | TRBJ2-2 | TRBV7-2 | NA | TGTGCCAGCAGCTCCCTGCGGTCCGGGGAGCTGTTTTTT | CASSSLRSGELFF
many | TRBJ2-1 | TRBV5-1 | TRBD2 | TGCGCCAGCAGCTTGGAGGGGAGGGGTACCAATGAGCAGTTCTTC | CASSLEGRGTNEQFF
many | TRBJ2-1 | TRBV4-1 | TRBD2 | TGCGCCAGCAGCCAAGTTTCTGTTAGCGGGTACTACAATGAGCAGTTCTTC | CASSQVSVSGYYNEQFF
many | TRBJ1-3 | TRBV12-3/TRBV12-4 | TRBD1 | TGTGCCAGCAGCACTCGGACAGGGGGCCTTGGAAACACCATATATTTT | CASSTRTGGLGNTIYF
NA | TRBJ2-1 | TRBV7-9 | NA | TGTGCCAGCAGCTTAATGGGCAGTTACAATGAGCAGTTCTTC | CASSLMGSYNEQFF
many | TRBJ2-2 | TRBV12-3/TRBV12-4 | TRBD2 | TGTGCCAGCAGTTTAACACTAGCGCTCACCGGGGAGCTGTTTTTT | CASSLTLALTGELFF
NA | TRBJ1-1 | TRBV5-1 | NA | TGCGCCAGCAGCGGCCGTACCGGGACCCGTGAAGCTTTCTTT | CASSGRTGTREAFF
many | TRBJ2-7 | TRBV6-5 | NA | TGTGCCAGCAGTTACACAAGGATCTCCTACGAGCAGTACTTC | CASSYTRISYEQYF
many | TRBJ2-4 | TRBV7-9 | NA | TGTGCCAGCAGCTTAGGTGGGGGCGCGGACATTCAGTACTTC | CASSLGGGADIQYF
many | TRBJ1-1 | TRBV6-5 | NA | TGTGCCAGCAGTTACTCGAGGACAGACACAGCTAGGGCTTTCTTT | CASSYSRTDTARAFF
many | TRBJ1-2 | TRBV5-1 | NA | TGCGCCAGCAGCCGTATGGGACGAAACTATGGCTACACCTTC | CASSRMGRNYGYTF
many | TRBJ1-2 | TRBV20-1 | NA | TGCAGTGCTAGAGGAGGGACCTTACAGTATGGCTACACCTTC | CSARGGTLQYGYTF
many | TRBJ1-5 | TRBV20-1 | NA | TGCAGTGCTCCTGGGACAAACAATCAGCCCCAGCATTTT | CSAPGTNNQPQHF
many | TRBJ1-1 | TRBV7-9 | TRBD1 | TGTGCCAGCAGCCATGACAGGGCGGCCACTGAAGCTTTCTTT | CASSHDRAATEAFF
many | TRBJ2-1 | TRBV19 | NA | TGTGCCAGTAGTGTCCCCTGGAGCTCCTACAATGAGCAGTTCTTC | CASSVPWSSYNEQFF
many | TRBJ1-4 | TRBV20-1 | NA | TGCAGTGCTACGGGCCGGAAAGGAACTAATGAAAAACTGTTTTTT | CSATGRKGTNEKLFF
many | TRBJ2-2 | TRBV11-2 | NA | TGTGCCAGCAGCTTAGGACATAGCGGCGGGGAGCTGTTTTTT | CASSLGHSGGELFF
NA | TRBJ2-7 | TRBV5-1 | NA | TGCGCCAGCAGCCCCCACCCCTACGAGCAGTACTTC | CASSPHPYEQYF
many | TRBJ1-4 | TRBV7-2 | NA | TGTGCCAGCAGCTTAGTAGGGGGTGAAAAACTGTTTTTT | CASSLVGGEKLFF
many | TRBJ1-1 | TRBV19 | TRBD1 | TGTGCCAGTTTTTCCGGGACAGGGAACACTGAAGCTTTCTTT | CASFSGTGNTEAFF
many | TRBJ2-3 | TRBV5-1 | TRBD2 | TGCGCCAGCAGCTTGACCGGGACTAACCCCTCGCAGTATTTT | CASSLTGTNPSQYF
many | TRBJ2-4 | TRBV20-1 | NA | TGCAGTGCTAGAGAGAGGACGGATAGGATGTACTTC | CSARERTDRMYF
few | TRBJ2-7 | TRBV2 | TRBD2 | TGTGCCAGCAGGGGAGGGGAGTTGTTCGAGCAGTACTTC | CASRGGELFEQYF
NA | TRBJ2-5 | TRBV5-1 | TRBD2 | TGCGCCAGCAGCACATACCCGATAGCGGGAGTGGTAGAGACCCAGTACTTC | CASSTYPIAGVVETQYF